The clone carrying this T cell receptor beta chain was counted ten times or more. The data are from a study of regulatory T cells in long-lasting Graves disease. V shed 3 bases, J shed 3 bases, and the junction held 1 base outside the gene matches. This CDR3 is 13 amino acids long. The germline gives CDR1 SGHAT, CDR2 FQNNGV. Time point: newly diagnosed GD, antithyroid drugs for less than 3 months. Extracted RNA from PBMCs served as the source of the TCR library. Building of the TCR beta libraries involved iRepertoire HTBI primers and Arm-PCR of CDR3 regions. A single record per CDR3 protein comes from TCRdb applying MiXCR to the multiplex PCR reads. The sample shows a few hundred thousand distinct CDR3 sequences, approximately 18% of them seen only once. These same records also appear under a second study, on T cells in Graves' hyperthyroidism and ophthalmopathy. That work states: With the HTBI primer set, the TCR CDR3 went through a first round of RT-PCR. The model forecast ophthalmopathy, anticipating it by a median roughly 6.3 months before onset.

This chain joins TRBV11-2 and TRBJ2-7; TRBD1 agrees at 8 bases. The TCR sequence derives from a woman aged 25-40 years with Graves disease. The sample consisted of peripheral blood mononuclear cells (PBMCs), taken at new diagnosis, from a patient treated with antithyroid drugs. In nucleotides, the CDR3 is TGTGCCAGCAGCTTCGGACAGGGCTACGAGCAGTACTTC. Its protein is CASSFGQGYEQYF.